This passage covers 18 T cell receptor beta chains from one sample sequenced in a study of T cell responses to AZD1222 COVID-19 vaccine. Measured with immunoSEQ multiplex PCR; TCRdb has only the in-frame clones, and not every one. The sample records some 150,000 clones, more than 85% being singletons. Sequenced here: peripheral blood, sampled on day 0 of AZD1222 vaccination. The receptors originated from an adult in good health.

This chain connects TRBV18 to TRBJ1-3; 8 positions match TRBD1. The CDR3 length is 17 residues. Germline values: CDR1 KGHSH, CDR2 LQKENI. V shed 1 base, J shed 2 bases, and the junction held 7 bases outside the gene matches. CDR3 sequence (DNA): TGTGCCAGCTCACCACTCCCACCGACAGGGGCTGGAAACACCATATATTTT. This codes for CASSPLPPTGAGNTIYF.

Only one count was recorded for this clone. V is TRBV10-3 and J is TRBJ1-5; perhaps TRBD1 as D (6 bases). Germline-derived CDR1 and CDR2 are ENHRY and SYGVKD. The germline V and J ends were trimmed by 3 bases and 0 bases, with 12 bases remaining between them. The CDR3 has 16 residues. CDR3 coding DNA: TGTGCCATCAGTGACGAGGGGGGATTTAGCAATCAGCCCCAGCATTTT. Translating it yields CAISDEGGFSNQPQHF.

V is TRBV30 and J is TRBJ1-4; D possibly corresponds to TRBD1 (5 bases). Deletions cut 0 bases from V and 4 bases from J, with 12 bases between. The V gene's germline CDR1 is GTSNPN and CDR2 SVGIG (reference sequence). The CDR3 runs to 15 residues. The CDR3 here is CAWSVRGKGNEKLFF. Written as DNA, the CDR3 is TGTGCCTGGAGTGTACGGGGGAAGGGTAATGAAAAACTGTTTTTT. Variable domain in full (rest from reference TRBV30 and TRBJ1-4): SQTIHQWPATLVQPVGSPLSLECTVEGTSNPNLYWYRQAAGRGLQLLFYSVGIGQISSEVPQNLSASRPQDRQFILSSKKLLLSDSGFYLCAWSVRGKGNEKLFFGSGTQLSVL.

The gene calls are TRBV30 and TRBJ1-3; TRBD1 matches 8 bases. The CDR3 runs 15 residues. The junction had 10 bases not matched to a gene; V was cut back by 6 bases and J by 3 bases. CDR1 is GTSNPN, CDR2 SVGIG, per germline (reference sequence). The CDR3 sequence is CACLHVQGDGNTIYF. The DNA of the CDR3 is TGTGCCTGCCTTCACGTACAGGGGGATGGAAACACCATATATTTT.

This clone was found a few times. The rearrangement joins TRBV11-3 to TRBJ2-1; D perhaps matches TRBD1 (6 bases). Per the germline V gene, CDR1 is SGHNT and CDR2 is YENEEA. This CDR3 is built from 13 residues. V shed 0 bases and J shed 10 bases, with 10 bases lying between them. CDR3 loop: CASSLDLQGEQFF. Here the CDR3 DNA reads TGTGCCAGCAGCTTAGATCTTCAGGGGGAGCAGTTCTTC. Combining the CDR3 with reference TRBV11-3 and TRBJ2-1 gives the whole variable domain EAGVVQSPRYKIIEKKQPVAFWCNPISGHNTLYWYLQNLGQGPELLIRYENEEAVDDSQLPKDRFSAERLKGVDSTLKIQPAELGDSAVYLCASSLDLQGEQFFGPGTRLTVL.

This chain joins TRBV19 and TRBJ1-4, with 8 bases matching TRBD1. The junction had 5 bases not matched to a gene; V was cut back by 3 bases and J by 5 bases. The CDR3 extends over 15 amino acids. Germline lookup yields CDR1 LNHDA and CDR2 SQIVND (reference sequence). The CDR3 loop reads CASSIPGQVNEKLFF. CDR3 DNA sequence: TGTGCCAGTAGTATCCCGGGACAGGTGAATGAAAAACTGTTTTTT.

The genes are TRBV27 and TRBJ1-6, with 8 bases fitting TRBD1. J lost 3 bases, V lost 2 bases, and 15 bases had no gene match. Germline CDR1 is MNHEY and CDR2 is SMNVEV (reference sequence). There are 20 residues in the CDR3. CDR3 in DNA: TGTGCCAGCAGTTTAAGTCGGGGCAGGGGGCCTAGGATCTATAATTCACCCCTCCACTTT. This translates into CASSLSRGRGPRIYNSPLHF.

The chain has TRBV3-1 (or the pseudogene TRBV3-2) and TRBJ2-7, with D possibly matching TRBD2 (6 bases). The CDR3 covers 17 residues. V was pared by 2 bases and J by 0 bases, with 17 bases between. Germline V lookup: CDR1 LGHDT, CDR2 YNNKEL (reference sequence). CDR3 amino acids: CASSQMLTREGSYEQYF. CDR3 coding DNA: TGTGCCAGCAGCCAAATGCTGACTAGAGAGGGCTCCTACGAGCAGTACTTC.

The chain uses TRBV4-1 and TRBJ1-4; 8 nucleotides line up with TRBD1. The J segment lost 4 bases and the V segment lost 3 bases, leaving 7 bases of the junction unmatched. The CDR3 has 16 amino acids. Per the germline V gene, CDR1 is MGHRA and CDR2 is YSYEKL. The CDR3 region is CASSHPQGANNEKLFF. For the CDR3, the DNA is TGCGCCAGCAGCCATCCCCAGGGGGCGAATAATGAAAAACTGTTTTTT.

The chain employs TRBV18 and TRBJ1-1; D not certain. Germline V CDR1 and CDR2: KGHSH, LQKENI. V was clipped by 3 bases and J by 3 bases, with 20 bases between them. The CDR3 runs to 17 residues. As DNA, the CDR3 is TGTGCCAGCTCACCTGTTTTCTGGATAGGCTCTTACACTGAAGCTTTCTTT. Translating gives CASSPVFWIGSYTEAFF. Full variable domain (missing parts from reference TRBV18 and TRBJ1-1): NAGVMQNPRHLVRRRGQEARLRCSPMKGHSHVYWYRQLPEEGLKFMVYLQKENIIDESGMPKERFSAEFPKEGPSILRIQQVVRGDSAAYFCASSPVFWIGSYTEAFFGQGTRLTVV.

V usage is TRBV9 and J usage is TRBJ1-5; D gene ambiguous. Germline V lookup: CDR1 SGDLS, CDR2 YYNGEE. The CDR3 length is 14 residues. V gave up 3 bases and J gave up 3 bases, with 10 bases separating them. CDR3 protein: CASSAHSDNQPQHF. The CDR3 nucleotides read TGTGCCAGCAGCGCTCACTCGGACAATCAGCCCCAGCATTTT.

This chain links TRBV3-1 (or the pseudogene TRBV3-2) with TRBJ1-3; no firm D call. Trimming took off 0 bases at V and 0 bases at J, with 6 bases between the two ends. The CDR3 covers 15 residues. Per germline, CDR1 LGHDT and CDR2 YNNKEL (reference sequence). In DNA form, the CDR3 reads TGTGCCAGCAGCCAAGAGACCAGCTCTGGAAACACCATATATTTT. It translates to CASSQETSSGNTIYF.

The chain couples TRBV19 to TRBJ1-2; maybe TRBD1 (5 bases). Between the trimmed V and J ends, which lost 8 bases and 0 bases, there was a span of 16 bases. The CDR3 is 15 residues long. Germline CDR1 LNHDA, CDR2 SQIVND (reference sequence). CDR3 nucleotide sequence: TGTGCCAGTCGAACAAGGACACCATCTAACTATGGCTACACCTTC. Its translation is CASRTRTPSNYGYTF.

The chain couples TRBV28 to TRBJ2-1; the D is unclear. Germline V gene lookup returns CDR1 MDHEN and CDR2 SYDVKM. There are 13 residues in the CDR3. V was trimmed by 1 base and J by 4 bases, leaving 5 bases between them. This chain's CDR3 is CASSLFGYNEQFF. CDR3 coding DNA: TGTGCCAGCAGTTTATTCGGGTACAATGAGCAGTTCTTC.

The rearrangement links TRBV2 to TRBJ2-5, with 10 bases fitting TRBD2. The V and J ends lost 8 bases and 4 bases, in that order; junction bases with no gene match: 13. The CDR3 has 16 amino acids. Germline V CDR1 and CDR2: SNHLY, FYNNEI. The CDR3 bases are TGTGCCAGCCTCAAACGGGGACTAGCGATTGGAGAGACCCAGTACTTC. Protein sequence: CASLKRGLAIGETQYF.

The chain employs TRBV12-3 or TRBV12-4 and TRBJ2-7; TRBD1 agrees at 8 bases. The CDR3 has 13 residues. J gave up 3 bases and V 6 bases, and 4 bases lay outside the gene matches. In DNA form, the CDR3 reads TGTGCCAGCAGACCAACAGGGGGCTACGAGCAGTACTTC. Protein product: CASRPTGGYEQYF.

CDR3 sequence: CASTEDRLTYGYTF. The CDR3, as DNA: TGTGCCAGCACCGAGGACAGACTAACCTATGGCTACACCTTC. The J gene is TRBJ1-2, the V gene TRBV2, with TRBD1 as a possible D gene (6 bases). This CDR3 contains 14 residues. Trimming removed 7 bases at V and 4 bases at J, with 16 bases between. Germline V gives CDR1 SNHLY, CDR2 FYNNEI.

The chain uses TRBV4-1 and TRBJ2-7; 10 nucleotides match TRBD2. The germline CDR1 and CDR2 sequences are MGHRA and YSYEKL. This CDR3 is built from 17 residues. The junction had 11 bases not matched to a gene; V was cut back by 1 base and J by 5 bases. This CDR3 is CASSQAPVAGGGDEQYF. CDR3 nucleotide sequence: TGCGCCAGCAGCCAAGCCCCAGTAGCGGGGGGCGGTGACGAGCAGTACTTC.